One T cell receptor (beta chain) is described in this entry. Ages ranged from roughly 18 to 95 years, with residence in about 23 US areas. Researchers sorted participants into cohorts using their self-reported clinical history. This CDR3 contains 15 residues. V was pared by 1 base and J by 8 bases, with 15 bases between. Per germline, CDR1 LNHNV and CDR2 YYDKDF (reference sequence). The data were obtained in a study of blood T cell repertoires in COVID-19. For the study at large: Donors in the United States, Italy and Spain gave samples during acute or convalescent COVID-19. Sources were T cells, B-cell-depleted T cells, or PBMCs; the material itself was cDNA or gDNA.

The table came from immunoSEQ multiplex PCR; TCRdb's copy has only in-frame clones and leaves some out. The profile shows a few hundred thousand clones, over 75% of them singletons. The specimen sequenced was PBMCs or T cells enriched from blood (not recorded which). The clonotype was recovered from a woman aged 45-60 years who had recovered from COVID-19. The V call is TRBV15, the J call TRBJ2-1, with D perhaps matching TRBD2 (5 bases). CDR3: CATSRGAGISDEQFF. The CDR3 nucleotides read TGTGCCACCAGCAGAGGGGCGGGCATCAGTGATGAGCAGTTCTTC.